A single sample is the source of the 8 T cell receptor beta chains below, sequenced in a study of T cell responses to AZD1222 COVID-19 vaccine. The assay was immunoSEQ multiplex PCR, and TCRdb's table has in-frame clones only and misses some. Of tens of thousands of clones listed, 65% to 90% are singletons. The starting material was peripheral blood, obtained on day 0 of AZD1222 vaccination. All receptors derive from an adult in good health.

This chain links TRBV12-5 with TRBJ2-3; tentatively, D is TRBD2 (6 bases). V dropped 6 bases and J dropped 4 bases, with 11 bases sitting between them. Germline loops: CDR1 LGHNT, CDR2 FRNRAP. This CDR3 has 13 amino acids. CDR3 in DNA: TGTGCTAGTGGCGGAGGGGCGCCAGATACGCAGTATTTT. It codes for CASGGGAPDTQYF.

This chain uses TRBV5-5 with TRBJ2-7; TRBD1 matches at 10 bases. Germline V gives CDR1 SGHKS, CDR2 YYEKEE (reference sequence). The ends lost 4 bases at V and 3 bases at J; junction bases unmatched: 4. This CDR3 region has 14 residues. The DNA for the CDR3 is TGTGCCAGCAGCATGGGACAGGGGTTCTACGAGCAGTACTTC. Translation gives CASSMGQGFYEQYF.

The V gene is TRBV3-1 (or the pseudogene TRBV3-2), the J gene TRBJ1-1, with a possible D match to TRBD1 (5 bases). V lost 5 bases and J 5 bases, leaving 12 bases between the germline ends. CDR1 is LGHDT and CDR2 is YNNKEL in the germline V gene (reference sequence). The CDR3 is made up of 13 amino acids. Here the CDR3 DNA reads TGTGCCAGCAGCTGGCGTCAGGGAACTGAAGCTTTCTTT. Translation gives CASSWRQGTEAFF.

The chain is built from TRBV19 and TRBJ2-5; D is uncertain. Germline values: CDR1 LNHDA, CDR2 SQIVND (reference sequence). The CDR3 extends over 11 amino acids. Trimming stripped 2 bases from V and 5 bases from J, with 3 bases between. The CDR3 protein is CASSIRETQYF. For the CDR3, the DNA is TGTGCCAGTAGTATACGGGAGACCCAGTACTTC.

The rearrangement links TRBV5-1 to TRBJ1-2; TRBD1 matches 8 bases. V trimming: 4 bases; J trimming: 0 bases; junction bases outside the gene matches: 5. This CDR3 region has 15 residues. CDR1 SGHRS and CDR2 YFSETQ come from the germline V gene. The CDR3 spells CASSVTDRANYGYTF. The CDR3 DNA sequence: TGCGCCAGCAGCGTCACGGACAGGGCTAACTATGGCTACACCTTC.

This clone is a singleton in its sample. V gene TRBV5-4 combines with J gene TRBJ2-7; a weak D match, TRBD1 (6 bases). Germline V gene data show CDR1 as SGHNT and CDR2 as YYREEE (reference sequence). Trimming removed 3 bases at V and 6 bases at J, with 13 bases between. This CDR3 has 13 amino acids. In DNA, the CDR3 is TGTGCCAGCAGCTCCCGGACAGTTGGCGAGCAGTACTTC. Its translation: CASSSRTVGEQYF.

This clone showed up just a few times. This sequence joins TRBV14 and TRBJ2-1, with D perhaps TRBD1 (6 bases). Per the germline V gene, CDR1 is SGHDN and CDR2 is FVKESK. The CDR3 totals 16 residues. V lost 5 bases and J 2 bases, leaving 16 bases between the germline ends. The CDR3 nucleotides are TGTGCCAGCAGCTTAACTTCAGGGGTGACCTACAATGAGCAGTTCTTC. Translation: CASSLTSGVTYNEQFF. Supplemented by reference TRBV14 and TRBJ2-1, the full variable domain reads EAGVTQFPSHSVIEKGQTVTLRCDPISGHDNLYWYRRVMGKEIKFLLHFVKESKQDESGMPNNRFLAERTGGTYSTLKVQPAELEDSGVYFCASSLTSGVTYNEQFFGPGTRLTVL.

CDR3 bases: TGCGCCAGCAGCATCCCGTCAGGGGTGAACACTGAAGCTTTCTTT. Its protein is CASSIPSGVNTEAFF. The rearrangement uses TRBV5-1 and TRBJ1-1, with a tentative D call TRBD1 (6 bases). There are 15 residues in the CDR3. V was clipped by 4 bases and J by 0 bases, with 13 bases between them. Germline loops: CDR1 SGHRS, CDR2 YFSETQ.